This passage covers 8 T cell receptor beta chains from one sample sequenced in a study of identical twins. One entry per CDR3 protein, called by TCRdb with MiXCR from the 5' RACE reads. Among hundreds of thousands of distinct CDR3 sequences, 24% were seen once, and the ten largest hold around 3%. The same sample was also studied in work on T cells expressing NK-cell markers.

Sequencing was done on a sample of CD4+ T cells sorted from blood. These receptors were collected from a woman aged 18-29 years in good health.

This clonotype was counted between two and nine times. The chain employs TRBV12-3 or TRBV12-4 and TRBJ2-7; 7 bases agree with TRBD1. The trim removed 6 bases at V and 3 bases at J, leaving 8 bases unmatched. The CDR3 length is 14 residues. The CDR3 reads CASRKTGTVYEQYF. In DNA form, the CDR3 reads TGTGCCAGCAGAAAGACAGGGACGGTCTACGAGCAGTACTTC.

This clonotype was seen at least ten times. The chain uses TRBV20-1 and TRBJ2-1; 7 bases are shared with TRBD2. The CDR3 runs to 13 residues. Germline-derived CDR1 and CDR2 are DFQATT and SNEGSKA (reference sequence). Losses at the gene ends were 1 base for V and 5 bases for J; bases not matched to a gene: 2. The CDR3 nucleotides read TGCAGTGCTAGAGCGGGGGGTAACAATGAGCAGTTCTTC. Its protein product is CSARAGGNNEQFF.

The CDR3 sequence is CASSSRLGRAGGPNEQFF. CDR3 DNA: TGTGCCAGCAGTTCCAGACTAGGGCGAGCGGGAGGGCCAAATGAGCAGTTCTTC. The V call is TRBV6-5, the J call TRBJ2-1; TRBD2 matches 10 bases. Looked up from germline, CDR1 is MNHEY and CDR2 is SVGAGI. The CDR3 consists of 18 residues. The trim removed 4 bases at V and 7 bases at J, leaving 16 bases unmatched.

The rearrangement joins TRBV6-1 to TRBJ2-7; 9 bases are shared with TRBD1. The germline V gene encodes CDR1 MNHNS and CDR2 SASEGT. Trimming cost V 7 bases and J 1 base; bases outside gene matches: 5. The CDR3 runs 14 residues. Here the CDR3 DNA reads TGTGCCAGCAATGACAGGGGGGGATCCTACGAGCAGTACTTC. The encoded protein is CASNDRGGSYEQYF.

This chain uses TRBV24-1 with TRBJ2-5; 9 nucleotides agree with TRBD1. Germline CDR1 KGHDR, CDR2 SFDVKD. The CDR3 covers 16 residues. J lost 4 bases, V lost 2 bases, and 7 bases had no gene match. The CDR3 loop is CATSDSGTGRPETQYF. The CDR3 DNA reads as TGTGCCACCAGTGATTCCGGGACAGGGCGTCCAGAGACCCAGTACTTC.

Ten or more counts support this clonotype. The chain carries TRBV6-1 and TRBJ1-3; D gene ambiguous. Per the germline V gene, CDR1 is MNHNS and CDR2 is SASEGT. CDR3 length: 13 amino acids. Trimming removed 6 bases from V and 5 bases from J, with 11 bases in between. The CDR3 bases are TGTGCCAGCAGCGTATTTCCCCGAAACACCATATATTTT. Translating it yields CASSVFPRNTIYF.

The CDR3 here is CSAKGSGTYEQYF. The CDR3 DNA sequence: TGCAGTGCTAAGGGATCGGGGACCTACGAGCAGTACTTC. The chain links TRBV20-1 to TRBJ2-7, with D tentatively TRBD2 (5 bases). Germline assignment: CDR1 DFQATT and CDR2 SNEGSKA (reference sequence). CDR3 length: 13 amino acids. Trimming stripped 4 bases from V and 2 bases from J, with 12 bases between.

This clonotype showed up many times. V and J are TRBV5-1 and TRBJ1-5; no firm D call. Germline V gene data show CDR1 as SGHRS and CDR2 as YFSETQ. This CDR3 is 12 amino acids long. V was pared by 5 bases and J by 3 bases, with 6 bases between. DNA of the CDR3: TGCGCCAGCAGGGCAAACAATCAGCCCCAGCATTTT. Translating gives CASRANNQPQHF.